This TCR beta chain comes out of a study of OX40 agonist ivuxolimab in advanced cancers. This clone was seen a handful of times. The repertoire was sequenced with immunoSEQ multiplex PCR; TCRdb's copy has only in-frame clones and lacks some. The table has about 65,000 clones, approximately 90% seen once. The sequences come from CD4+ or CD8+ T cells sorted from blood, collected in a trial of the OX40 agonist ivuxolimab. The receptor comes from an adult with an advanced solid tumor such as melanoma, head and neck, liver or kidney cancer.

The chain's CDR3 is CASRSGDKGVNTEAFF. DNA of the CDR3: TGTGCCAGTAGATCGGGGGACAAGGGGGTTAACACTGAAGCTTTCTTT. V usage is TRBV19 and J usage is TRBJ1-1, with a possible D match to TRBD1 (6 bases). The ends were cut back, 6 bases at V and 2 bases at J, with 19 bases in the middle. The germline gives CDR1 LNHDA, CDR2 SQIVND (reference sequence). The CDR3 consists of 16 residues. The whole variable domain, remainder taken from reference TRBV19 and TRBJ1-1, is DGGITQSPKYLFRKEGQNVTLSCEQNLNHDAMYWYRQDPGQGLRLIYYSQIVNDFQKGDIAEGYSVSREKKESFPLTVTSAQKNPTAFYLCASRSGDKGVNTEAFFGQGTRLTVV.